This is a list of T cell receptor beta chains from one sample in a study of blood T cell repertoires in COVID-19. Clones were read by immunoSEQ multiplex PCR, and TCRdb kept only the in-frame ones, dropping some. The sample yields around 140,000 clones, roughly 80% seen once. The sequenced material came from PBMCs or T cells enriched from blood (not recorded which). These receptors were obtained from a man aged 40-55 years with acute COVID-19. The CDR3 runs from the conserved cysteine through the conserved F or W. The D gene is left open where the match is weak. Some rows mark clone size as missing; the rest say once, few, many or name a class of expanded clone.

size: .
length: 16
J: TRBJ2-5
D: TRBD2
V: TRBV14
CDR3: CASSHLAGLGGETQYF
DNA: TGTGCCAGCAGCCATCTAGCGGGATTGGGAGGAGAGACCCAGTACTTC

size: .
length: 17
J: TRBJ2-1
D: TRBD2
V: TRBV11-2
CDR3: CASSLLAGDPTYNEQFF
DNA: TGTGCCAGCAGCTTGCTAGCGGGAGATCCTACCTACAATGAGCAGTTCTTC

size: .
length: 16
J: TRBJ2-2
D: .
V: TRBV5-1
CDR3: CASSLAGSADTGELFF
DNA: TGCGCCAGCAGCTTGGCCGGTAGCGCGGACACCGGGGAGCTGTTTTTT

size: .
length: 15
J: TRBJ2-1
D: TRBD2
V: TRBV19
CDR3: CASGYSSGGYNEQFF
DNA: TGTGCCAGTGGGTACAGCAGCGGGGGGTACAATGAGCAGTTCTTC

size: .
length: 14
J: TRBJ1-1
D: .
V: TRBV7-2
CDR3: CASSLQGQNTEAFF
DNA: TGTGCCAGCAGCTTACAGGGACAGAACACTGAAGCTTTCTTT

size: .
length: 15
J: TRBJ1-6
D: TRBD1
V: TRBV7-9
CDR3: CASSLGDRDNSPLHF
DNA: TGTGCCAGCAGCTTAGGGGACAGGGATAATTCACCCCTCCACTTT

size: once
length: 15
J: TRBJ1-1
D: .
V: TRBV7-2
CDR3: CASSPQAGWNTEAFF
DNA: TGTGCCAGCAGCCCACAGGCAGGTTGGAACACTGAAGCTTTCTTT

size: once
length: 15
J: TRBJ1-6
D: .
V: TRBV19
CDR3: CASSKTVESSSPLHF
DNA: TGTGCCAGTAGCAAGACAGTAGAGTCCTCATCACCCCTCCACTTT

size: few
length: 15
J: TRBJ2-2
D: TRBD2
V: TRBV27
CDR3: CASWKGAGVPGELFF
DNA: TGTGCCAGTTGGAAGGGAGCGGGAGTGCCCGGGGAGCTGTTTTTT

size: .
length: 16
J: TRBJ1-3
D: .
V: TRBV7-9
CDR3: CASSLVPDSSGNTIYF
DNA: TGTGCCAGCAGCTTAGTCCCGGACAGCTCTGGAAACACCATATATTTT

size: .
length: 14
J: TRBJ2-5
D: TRBD2
V: TRBV7-2
CDR3: CASSPSGDQETQYF
DNA: TGTGCCAGCAGCCCAAGCGGGGACCAAGAGACCCAGTACTTC

size: .
length: 16
J: TRBJ1-4
D: TRBD1
V: TRBV6-2/TRBV6-3
CDR3: CASSDTGGEGQEKLFF
DNA: TGTGCCAGCAGTGATACAGGGGGCGAAGGACAAGAAAAACTGTTTTTT

size: .
length: 13
J: TRBJ2-1
D: .
V: TRBV12-3/TRBV12-4
CDR3: CASSPDSYNEQFF
DNA: TGTGCCAGCAGTCCAGACAGTTACAATGAGCAGTTCTTC

size: .
length: 13
J: TRBJ2-5
D: TRBD1
V: TRBV30
CDR3: CAWDQTGQETQYF
DNA: TGTGCCTGGGACCAGACAGGGCAAGAGACCCAGTACTTC

size: .
length: 14
J: TRBJ2-5
D: TRBD2
V: TRBV2
CDR3: CASRAGLAYETQYF
DNA: TGTGCCAGCAGAGCGGGACTAGCATATGAGACCCAGTACTTC

size: once
length: 12
J: TRBJ1-2
D: .
V: TRBV30
CDR3: CAWSRGNYGYTF
DNA: TGTGCCTGGAGTCGGGGGAACTATGGCTACACCTTC

size: once
length: 17
J: TRBJ1-2
D: TRBD1
V: TRBV3-1/TRBV3-2
CDR3: CASSQQTLRDRNYGYTF
DNA: TGTGCCAGCAGCCAACAAACGCTCCGGGACAGGAACTATGGCTACACCTTC

size: .
length: 19
J: TRBJ2-5
D: TRBD2
V: TRBV3-1/TRBV3-2
CDR3: CASSFIPGLAGEGVQTQYF
DNA: TGTGCCAGCAGTTTCATCCCGGGACTAGCGGGCGAAGGTGTACAGACCCAGTACTTC

size: .
length: 15
J: TRBJ2-1
D: TRBD2
V: TRBV9
CDR3: CASSYSGRNHNEQFF
DNA: TGTGCCAGCAGCTATAGCGGGAGGAACCACAATGAGCAGTTCTTC

size: .
length: 14
J: TRBJ2-1
D: .
V: TRBV29-1
CDR3: CSVEASKSHYEQFF
DNA: TGCAGCGTTGAAGCATCAAAGTCTCACTATGAGCAGTTCTTC

size: .
length: 16
J: TRBJ1-5
D: TRBD1
V: TRBV4-2
CDR3: CASSQDQGASNQPQHF
DNA: TGTGCCAGCAGCCAAGATCAGGGGGCTAGCAATCAGCCCCAGCATTTT

size: .
length: 15
J: TRBJ1-3
D: .
V: TRBV10-3
CDR3: CAISELAGSGNTIYF
DNA: TGTGCCATCAGTGAGTTGGCAGGGTCTGGAAACACCATATATTTT

size: .
length: 14
J: TRBJ2-3
D: .
V: TRBV6-1
CDR3: CASTSSEGTDTQYF
DNA: TGTGCCAGCACTTCTTCGGAGGGCACAGATACGCAGTATTTT

size: .
length: 14
J: TRBJ1-2
D: TRBD1
V: TRBV2
CDR3: CASRLGQGAYGYTF
DNA: TGTGCCAGCAGACTGGGACAGGGGGCCTATGGCTACACCTTC

size: .
length: 16
J: TRBJ2-7
D: TRBD1
V: TRBV3-1/TRBV3-2
CDR3: CASSQGGSGGSYEQYF
DNA: TGTGCCAGCAGCCAAGGAGGTTCAGGGGGTTCCTACGAGCAGTACTTC

size: few
length: 17
J: TRBJ2-1
D: TRBD2
V: TRBV24-1
CDR3: CATSDYRAGWTLNEQFF
DNA: TGTGCCACCAGTGATTACCGAGCGGGATGGACTTTGAATGAGCAGTTCTTC

size: .
length: 15
J: TRBJ1-2
D: TRBD1
V: TRBV12-5
CDR3: CASGLVQGRLAGYTF
DNA: TGTGCTAGTGGTTTGGTACAGGGGCGCCTGGCTGGCTACACCTTC

size: once
length: 13
J: TRBJ2-3
D: .
V: TRBV5-1
CDR3: CASNTESTDTQYF
DNA: TGCGCCAGCAATACGGAGAGCACAGATACGCAGTATTTT

size: .
length: 13
J: TRBJ1-1
D: .
V: TRBV5-1
CDR3: CASLGGEGTEAFF
DNA: TGCGCCAGCTTGGGAGGGGAGGGCACTGAAGCTTTCTTT

size: .
length: 14
J: TRBJ1-2
D: .
V: TRBV7-9
CDR3: CASSLVSELEGYTF
DNA: TGTGCCAGCAGCTTAGTCTCAGAACTAGAAGGCTACACCTTC

size: .
length: 11
J: TRBJ2-1
D: .
V: TRBV18
CDR3: CASSRQAYQFF
DNA: TGTGCCAGCTCACGACAGGCATACCAGTTCTTC

size: .
length: 11
J: TRBJ1-5
D: .
V: TRBV12-5
CDR3: CASRDNQPQHF
DNA: TGTGCTAGCAGGGACAATCAGCCCCAGCATTTT

size: few
length: 16
J: TRBJ2-2
D: TRBD1
V: TRBV5-4
CDR3: CASSLGQGVLAGELFF
DNA: TGTGCCAGCAGCTTGGGACAGGGGGTCCTCGCCGGGGAGCTGTTTTTT

size: .
length: 12
J: TRBJ1-5
D: .
V: TRBV14
CDR3: CASSKADSSQHF
DNA: TGTGCCAGCAGCAAAGCAGATTCGTCCCAGCATTTT

size: .
length: 16
J: TRBJ2-2
D: TRBD2
V: TRBV15
CDR3: CATRPSGMPNTGELFF
DNA: TGTGCCACCCGACCTAGCGGGATGCCGAACACCGGGGAGCTGTTTTTT

size: .
length: 18
J: TRBJ1-4
D: .
V: TRBV3-1/TRBV3-2
CDR3: CASSQGVPGGTANEKLFF
DNA: TGTGCCAGCAGCCAAGGGGTTCCGGGGGGTACGGCTAATGAAAAACTGTTTTTT

size: .
length: 15
J: TRBJ2-5
D: .
V: TRBV7-6
CDR3: CASRPEWGVAETQYF
DNA: TGTGCCAGCAGACCGGAGTGGGGGGTAGCGGAGACCCAGTACTTC

size: few
length: 14
J: TRBJ1-4
D: TRBD1
V: TRBV6-5
CDR3: CASSQGQNNEKLFF
DNA: TGTGCCAGCAGCCAGGGACAGAATAATGAAAAACTGTTTTTT

size: .
length: 13
J: TRBJ1-6
D: .
V: TRBV27
CDR3: CASSFDRDSPLHF
DNA: TGTGCCAGCAGTTTCGACAGAGATTCACCCCTCCACTTT

size: .
length: 13
J: TRBJ1-5
D: .
V: TRBV19
CDR3: CASTKAGPQPQHF
DNA: TGTGCCAGCACCAAGGCAGGGCCTCAGCCCCAGCATTTT

size: .
length: 14
J: TRBJ2-3
D: .
V: TRBV5-1
CDR3: CASSLDSSTDTQYF
DNA: TGCGCCAGCAGCTTGGACTCGAGCACAGATACGCAGTATTTT

size: .
length: 14
J: TRBJ2-2
D: .
V: TRBV7-9
CDR3: CASSLQGQFGELFF
DNA: TGTGCCAGCAGCTTGCAGGGTCAATTCGGGGAGCTGTTTTTT

size: .
length: 17
J: TRBJ1-6
D: .
V: TRBV21-1
CDR3: CASSKHKARSYNSPLHF
DNA: TGTGCCAGCAGCAAACATAAAGCCAGGTCCTATAATTCACCCCTCCACTTT

size: .
length: 13
J: TRBJ2-7
D: .
V: TRBV5-6
CDR3: CASSRDTSYEQYF
DNA: TGTGCCAGCAGCCGGGACACCTCCTACGAGCAGTACTTC

size: .
length: 12
J: TRBJ2-1
D: TRBD2
V: TRBV28
CDR3: CASSLSGREQFF
DNA: TGTGCCAGCAGTCTTAGCGGGAGGGAGCAGTTCTTC

size: .
length: 15
J: TRBJ2-1
D: .
V: TRBV5-1
CDR3: CASSRDSGLVEEQFF
DNA: TGCGCCAGCTCCCGGGACTCGGGATTAGTAGAGGAGCAGTTCTTC

size: .
length: 15
J: TRBJ1-2
D: .
V: TRBV5-4
CDR3: CASSHPGASGGGYTF
DNA: TGTGCCAGCAGCCACCCGGGTGCGTCGGGGGGAGGCTACACCTTC

size: .
length: 16
J: TRBJ2-1
D: .
V: TRBV6-5
CDR3: CASSYSSRGPYNEQFF
DNA: TGTGCCAGCAGTTACTCGTCGCGGGGGCCCTACAATGAGCAGTTCTTC

size: .
length: 15
J: TRBJ1-3
D: .
V: TRBV5-5
CDR3: CASSLAREAGNTIYF
DNA: TGTGCCAGCAGCTTGGCTCGGGAAGCTGGAAACACCATATATTTT

size: .
length: 15
J: TRBJ1-6
D: .
V: TRBV9
CDR3: CASSGLGTGRITLHF
DNA: TGTGCCAGCAGCGGCTTAGGGACCGGGAGAATAACCCTCCACTTT

size: .
length: 15
J: TRBJ1-4
D: TRBD1
V: TRBV2
CDR3: CASSPADRGNEKLFF
DNA: TGTGCCAGCAGTCCTGCGGACAGGGGAAATGAAAAACTGTTTTTT

size: many
length: 14
J: TRBJ2-2
D: .
V: TRBV6-1
CDR3: CASIRGGDTGELFF
DNA: TGTGCCAGCATAAGGGGCGGAGACACCGGGGAGCTGTTTTTT

size: .
length: 15
J: TRBJ2-2
D: TRBD1
V: TRBV4-2
CDR3: CASSQEGGPTGELFF
DNA: TGTGCCAGCAGCCAAGAAGGGGGCCCCACCGGGGAGCTGTTTTTT

size: .
length: 11
J: TRBJ2-2
D: .
V: TRBV5-6
CDR3: CASSYTGELFF
DNA: TGTGCCAGCTCGTACACCGGGGAGCTGTTTTTT

size: .
length: 15
J: TRBJ2-3
D: TRBD2
V: TRBV6-5
CDR3: CASKAYLAGADTQYF
DNA: TGTGCCAGCAAGGCTTATTTAGCGGGAGCAGATACGCAGTATTTT

size: .
length: 13
J: TRBJ2-4
D: .
V: TRBV3-1/TRBV3-2
CDR3: CASSIRENTGLHF
DNA: TGTGCCAGCAGCATAAGAGAGAACACAGGGCTACACTTC

size: .
length: 13
J: TRBJ1-4
D: .
V: TRBV6-6
CDR3: CASSYLGDEKLFF
DNA: TGTGCCAGCAGTTACTTAGGGGATGAAAAACTGTTTTTT

size: .
length: 14
J: TRBJ1-1
D: .
V: TRBV28
CDR3: CASSLGGTNTEAFF
DNA: TGTGCCAGCAGTTTGGGGGGAACCAACACTGAAGCTTTCTTT